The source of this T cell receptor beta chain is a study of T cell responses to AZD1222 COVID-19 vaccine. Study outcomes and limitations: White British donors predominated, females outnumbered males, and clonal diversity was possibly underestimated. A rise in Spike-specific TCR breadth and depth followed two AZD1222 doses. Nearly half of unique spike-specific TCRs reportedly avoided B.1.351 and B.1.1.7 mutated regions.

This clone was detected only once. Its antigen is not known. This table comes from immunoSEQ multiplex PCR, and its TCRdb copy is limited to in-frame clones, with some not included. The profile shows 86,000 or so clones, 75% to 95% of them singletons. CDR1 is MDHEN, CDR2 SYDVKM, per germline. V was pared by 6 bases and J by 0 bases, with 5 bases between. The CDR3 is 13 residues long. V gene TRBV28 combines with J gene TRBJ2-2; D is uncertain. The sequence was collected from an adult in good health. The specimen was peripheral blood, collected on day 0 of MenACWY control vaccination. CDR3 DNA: TGTGCCAGCAGAAAAGCGAACACCGGGGAGCTGTTTTTT. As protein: CASRKANTGELFF. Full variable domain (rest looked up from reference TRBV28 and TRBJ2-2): DVKVTQSSRYLVKRTGEKVFLECVQDMDHENMFWYRQDPGLGLRLIYFSYDVKMKEKGDIPEGYSVSREKKERFSLILESASTNQTSMYLCASRKANTGELFFGEGSRLTVL.